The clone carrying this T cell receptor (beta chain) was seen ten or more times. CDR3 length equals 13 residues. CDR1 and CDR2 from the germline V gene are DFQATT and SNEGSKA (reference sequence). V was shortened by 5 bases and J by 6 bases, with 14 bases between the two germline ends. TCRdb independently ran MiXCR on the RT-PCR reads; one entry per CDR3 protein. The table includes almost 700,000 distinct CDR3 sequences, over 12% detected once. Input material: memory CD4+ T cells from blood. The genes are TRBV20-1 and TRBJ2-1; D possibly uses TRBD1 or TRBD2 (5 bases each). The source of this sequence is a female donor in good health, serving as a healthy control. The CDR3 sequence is CSARWDLVNEQFF. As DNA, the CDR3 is TGCAGTGCTCGCTGGGACCTCGTCAATGAGCAGTTCTTC.